Detailed here is one TCR beta chain. Its matching antigen is unknown. This sample stems from a study of cytomegalovirus exposure and HLA in healthy donors. Findings and caveats of the study: A later analysis showed that HLA-associated TCR beta chains had undergone more clonal expansion than equally common others. Specificity of a few CMV-associated chains for CMV antigens was verified in vitro. Later analysis showed most CMV-associated TCR beta chains appearing HLA-restricted. Most subjects' HLA-A and HLA-B alleles were reportedly predicted from TCR beta sequences.

PCR amplification relied on 60 Vbeta primers (plus 13 Jbeta primers). Repertoires were generated with immunoSEQ multiplex PCR, while TCRdb's copy carries only in-frame clones and drops some. This sample's clone table lists 96,000 or so clones. This CDR3 comprises 19 residues. In germline, CDR1 is MNHNS, CDR2 SASEGT. V dropped 0 bases and J dropped 2; count of bases not matched to a gene: 14. This chain joins TRBV6-1 and TRBJ2-3, with TRBD2 matching over 7 bases. The sample comprised PBMCs. The clonotype was recovered from a girl aged 10 to 17 in good health and CMV-seropositive. The CDR3: CASSEADLGEAGDTDTQYF. Written as DNA, the CDR3 is TGTGCCAGCAGTGAAGCAGACCTGGGGGAGGCGGGGGACACAGATACGCAGTATTTT.